The T cell receptor (beta chain) under discussion was sequenced for a study of human T cells and chemical hapten exposure. Study outcomes and limitations: Counts of expanded TCRs (at PT1) showed a positive correlation with patch test score.

The time point denotes: patch test 2, 6 weeks after DPC sensitization. Regarding treatment: therapeutic diphenylcyclopropenone sensitization with weekly scalp DPC. This clonotype was seen a handful of times. What it recognizes is unknown. The CDR3 is 15 amino acids. CDR1 is KGHSH, CDR2 LQKENI, per germline. J was trimmed by 7 bases and V by 6 bases; bases with no gene match: 13. TCRdb reanalysed the RACE reads using MiXCR and keeps one entry per CDR3 protein. The sample records more than 75,000 distinct CDR3 sequences, 7.5% to 10% being singletons. The source was whole blood, collected in connection with sensitization to the hapten diphenylcyclopropenone (DPC). The receptor's source is a woman between 40 and 50 years old with alopecia areata. Some clones in this sample may be carry-over from other donors' samples. This rearrangement joins TRBV18 to TRBJ2-7, with 9 bases that match TRBD1. CDR3 sequence reads: CASSRGVGQGQEQYF. The CDR3 DNA follows: TGTGCCAGCTCCCGGGGCGTGGGACAGGGACAGGAGCAGTACTTC.